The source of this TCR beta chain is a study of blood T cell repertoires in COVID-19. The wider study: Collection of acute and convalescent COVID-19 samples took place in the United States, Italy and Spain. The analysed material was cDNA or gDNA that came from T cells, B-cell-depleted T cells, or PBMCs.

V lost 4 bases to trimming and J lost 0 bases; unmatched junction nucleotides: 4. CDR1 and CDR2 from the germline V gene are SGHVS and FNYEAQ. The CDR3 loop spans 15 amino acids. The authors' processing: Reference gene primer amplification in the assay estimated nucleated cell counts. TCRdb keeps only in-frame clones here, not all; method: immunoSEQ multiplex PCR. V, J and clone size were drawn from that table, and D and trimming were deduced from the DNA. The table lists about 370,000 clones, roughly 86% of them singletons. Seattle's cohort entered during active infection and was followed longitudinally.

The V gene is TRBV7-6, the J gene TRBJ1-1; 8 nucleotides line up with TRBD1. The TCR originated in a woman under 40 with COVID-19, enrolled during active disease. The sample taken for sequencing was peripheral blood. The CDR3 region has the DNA TGTGCCAGCAGCTCTAGACAGGGGATGAACACTGAAGCTTTCTTT. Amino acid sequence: CASSSRQGMNTEAFF.